These 20 T cell receptor beta chains originate from one sample sequenced in a study of blood T cell repertoires in COVID-19 (dated by TCRdb to 2020 to 2021). The library was built by means of the immunoSEQ multiplex PCR assay. TCRdb limited this immuneACCESS table to in-frame rearrangements with V and J called. A share of clones is missing; checked studies link under half to unresolved V genes, and the rest is unexplained. Present in this sample are about 90,000 clones, approximately 92% of which were seen just once. The ten most abundant clones make up roughly 5.9% of the sample. Specimen: peripheral blood. The receptors originated from a woman aged 55-69 years with active COVID-19.

V usage is TRBV25-1 and J usage is TRBJ2-2, with a possible D match to TRBD1 (5 bases). This CDR3 spans 14 amino acids. V was trimmed by 4 bases and J by 6 bases, leaving 12 bases between them. Germline V gene lookup returns CDR1 MGHDK and CDR2 SYGVNS. The DNA for the CDR3 is TGTGCCAGCAGTGGTCAGGGATCCCCCGGGGAGCTGTTTTTT. It specifies CASSGQGSPGELFF.

The V and J genes are TRBV19 and TRBJ2-1, with 9 nucleotides matching TRBD2. The ends lost 6 bases at V and 3 bases at J; junction bases unmatched: 12. The CDR3 contains 17 residues. Germline V gene sequence: CDR1 LNHDA, CDR2 SQIVND (reference sequence). In DNA form, the CDR3 reads TGTGCCAGTAGCCCGGGTAGCGGGAGCCTAAACTACAATGAGCAGTTCTTC. It yields the protein CASSPGSGSLNYNEQFF.

The V call is TRBV19, the J call TRBJ1-4; 8 bases are a match to TRBD1. CDR1 is LNHDA and CDR2 is SQIVND in the germline V gene (reference sequence). The CDR3 totals 13 residues. Unmatched junction bases numbered 4, after V lost 7 bases and J lost 6 bases. This CDR3 is CASTSGGHEKLFF. The CDR3 DNA reads as TGTGCCAGTACCTCAGGGGGCCATGAAAAACTGTTTTTT. Using reference TRBV19 and TRBJ1-4 for the parts outside the CDR3, the full variable domain is DGGITQSPKYLFRKEGQNVTLSCEQNLNHDAMYWYRQDPGQGLRLIYYSQIVNDFQKGDIAEGYSVSREKKESFPLTVTSAQKNPTAFYLCASTSGGHEKLFFGSGTQLSVL.

V gene TRBV4-3 combines with J gene TRBJ1-4; the D is unclear. The V gene's germline CDR1 is LGHNA and CDR2 YSLEER. Trimming removed 4 bases at V and 2 bases at J, with 8 bases between. This CDR3 has 14 residues. The CDR3 sequence: CASSLDSTNEKLFF. In DNA, the CDR3 is TGCGCCAGCAGCCTAGATTCTACTAATGAAAAACTGTTTTTT.

The rearrangement joins TRBV24-1 to TRBJ1-1; 11 bases map to TRBD1. V lost 5 bases to trimming and J lost 5 bases; unmatched junction nucleotides: 6. This CDR3 region has 15 residues. Germline values: CDR1 KGHDR, CDR2 SFDVKD. The DNA of the CDR3 is TGTGCCACCAGTGCAGGACAGGGGGCTGGAACTGAAGCTTTCTTT. Its protein is CATSAGQGAGTEAFF.

This rearrangement joins TRBV30 to TRBJ1-4; D is unclear. The V end was cut by 0 bases, the J end by 5 bases, with 7 bases between. Germline assignment: CDR1 GTSNPN and CDR2 SVGIG (reference sequence). This CDR3 is 13 amino acids long. The DNA of the CDR3 is TGTGCCTGGAGTGTGAGAGAGAATGAAAAACTGTTTTTT. Its translation: CAWSVRENEKLFF.

This clone was observed once. The rearrangement uses TRBV9 and TRBJ2-2; D perhaps matches TRBD2 (6 bases). This CDR3 spans 16 amino acids. Germline V gene lookup returns CDR1 SGDLS and CDR2 YYNGEE. V was cut by 2 bases and J by 4 bases, with 15 bases left in between. CDR3 loop: CASSVSGGDLTGELFF. For the CDR3, the DNA is TGTGCCAGCAGCGTGTCGGGCGGGGACCTCACCGGGGAGCTGTTTTTT.

The chain recombines TRBV28 with TRBJ1-4; possibly TRBD1 for D (5 bases). The CDR3 has 15 amino acids. Trimming shortened V by 7 bases and J by 4 bases, and 16 bases separated the two germline ends. CDR1 MDHEN and CDR2 SYDVKM come from the germline V gene. CDR3 loop: CASTGGGRGNEKLFF. The CDR3 DNA reads as TGTGCCAGCACCGGGGGGGGAAGAGGTAATGAAAAACTGTTTTTT.

CDR3 sequence (DNA): TGTGCCAGCAGCCCCCAGGTAGCTGGAAACACCATATATTTT. This translates into CASSPQVAGNTIYF. This chain joins TRBV5-5 and TRBJ1-3; D call uncertain. CDR1 and CDR2 from the germline V gene are SGHKS and YYEKEE (reference sequence). The CDR3 sequence is 14 residues long. Trimming shortened V by 4 bases and J by 2 bases, and 10 bases separated the two germline ends. Full variable domain (rest looked up from reference TRBV5-5 and TRBJ1-3): DAGVTQSPTHLIKTRGQQVTLRCSPISGHKSVSWYQQVLGQGPQFIFQYYEKEERGRGNFPDRFSARQFPNYSSELNVNALLLGDSALYLCASSPQVAGNTIYFGEGSWLTVV.

In DNA, the CDR3 is TGTGCCAGCGGTCGGGGTTTTTATCAGCCCCAGCATTTT. Amino acid sequence: CASGRGFYQPQHF. This rearrangement joins TRBV28 to TRBJ1-5; D is ambiguous. The CDR3 consists of 13 residues. V was clipped by 8 bases and J by 5 bases, with 13 bases between them. Germline V gene data show CDR1 as MDHEN and CDR2 as SYDVKM.

The rearrangement joins TRBV20-1 to TRBJ1-6, with a possible D match to TRBD1 (5 bases). V dropped 3 bases and J dropped 7 bases, with 13 bases sitting between them. Germline V CDR1 and CDR2: DFQATT, SNEGSKA (reference sequence). CDR3 length equals 14 residues. The CDR3 loop is CSASTRVENSPLHF. The CDR3 DNA sequence: TGCAGTGCTAGTACCAGGGTAGAGAATTCACCCCTCCACTTT.

V and J are TRBV28 and TRBJ2-7; the match to TRBD2 covers 8 bases. V lost 4 bases, J lost 7 bases, and 12 bases stayed unmatched. This CDR3 comprises 15 residues. Germline CDR1 is MDHEN and CDR2 is SYDVKM. CDR3 loop: CASSSSGTRPSEQYF. Here the CDR3 DNA reads TGTGCCAGCAGTTCTTCCGGGACTAGACCTTCGGAGCAGTACTTC.

The table lists this clone with a count of one. This chain links TRBV6-6 with TRBJ2-2; 7 bases are a match to TRBD2. The germline V gene has CDR1 MNHNY and CDR2 SVGAGI (reference sequence). V lost 7 bases, J lost 2 bases, and 10 bases stayed unmatched. The length of the CDR3 is 16 residues. In DNA, the CDR3 is TGTGCCAGCACCCCCTTCCGCGGGGGTAACACCGGGGAGCTGTTTTTT. Translation: CASTPFRGGNTGELFF.

The chain links TRBV9 to TRBJ2-3; unclear D gene. The CDR3 spans 14 residues. V lost 3 bases, J lost 1 base, and 9 bases lay in between. Germline CDR1 is SGDLS and CDR2 is YYNGEE. The DNA for the CDR3 is TGTGCCAGCAGCGCTGGCGGAGGCACAGATACGCAGTATTTT. Protein product: CASSAGGGTDTQYF.

The chain recombines TRBV7-6 with TRBJ1-2; 9 nucleotides agree with TRBD1. J gave up 2 bases and V 4 bases, and 5 bases lay outside the gene matches. Germline CDR1 SGHVS, CDR2 FNYEAQ. This CDR3 is built from 15 residues. CDR3 in DNA: TGTGCCAGCAGCTCTCGGACAGGGGCCAACTATGGCTACACCTTC. Translated: CASSSRTGANYGYTF.

The rearrangement links TRBV23-1 to TRBJ2-7, with a weak D call TRBD1 (6 bases). TRBV23-1 is filed as an ORF, its function uncertain. This CDR3 spans 19 amino acids. Deletions cut 0 bases from V and 0 bases from J, with 21 bases between. CDR3 nucleotide sequence: TGCGCCAGCAGTCAATCTGTCCCCGGGCACCGGGACACCTCCTACGAGCAGTACTTC. Encoded protein: CASSQSVPGHRDTSYEQYF.

This clone was picked up a small number of times. The V call is TRBV2, the J call TRBJ2-7; 7 positions match TRBD1. With 4 bases clipped from V and 9 bases from J, the junction kept 6 bases outside the gene matches. CDR3 length equals 12 residues. Germline CDR1 SNHLY, CDR2 FYNNEI. The CDR3 spells CASSVDRVGQYF. The CDR3, as DNA: TGTGCCAGCAGTGTCGACAGGGTAGGGCAGTACTTC.

The chain carries TRBV7-3 and TRBJ2-1; TRBD1 might be the D (6 bases). Per the germline V gene, CDR1 is SGHTA and CDR2 is FQGTGA. The CDR3 consists of 13 residues. The V and J ends lost 2 bases and 7 bases respectively, with 9 bases between them. CDR3 bases: TGTGCCAGCAGCTTAGTTAGGGGGAATGAGCAGTTCTTC. Protein sequence: CASSLVRGNEQFF.

This chain's CDR3 is CASNPGGTSYNEQFF. The CDR3 coding sequence is TGTGCCAGTAACCCGGGGGGAACCTCCTACAATGAGCAGTTCTTC. The chain has TRBV19 and TRBJ2-1, with 7 bases identical to TRBD2. Germline CDR1 LNHDA, CDR2 SQIVND (reference sequence). Trimming at V came to 7 bases and at J to 0 bases, leaving 6 bases not matched to a gene. The CDR3 extends over 15 amino acids.

The chain uses TRBV2 and TRBJ1-1, with TRBD1 as a possible D gene (6 bases). CDR1 is SNHLY, CDR2 FYNNEI, per germline. The germline V and J ends were trimmed by 7 bases and 5 bases, with 14 bases remaining between them. The CDR3 totals 13 residues. The CDR3 sequence: CASTEGGGTEAFF. The CDR3 nucleotides are TGTGCCAGCACCGAAGGGGGTGGAACTGAAGCTTTCTTT.